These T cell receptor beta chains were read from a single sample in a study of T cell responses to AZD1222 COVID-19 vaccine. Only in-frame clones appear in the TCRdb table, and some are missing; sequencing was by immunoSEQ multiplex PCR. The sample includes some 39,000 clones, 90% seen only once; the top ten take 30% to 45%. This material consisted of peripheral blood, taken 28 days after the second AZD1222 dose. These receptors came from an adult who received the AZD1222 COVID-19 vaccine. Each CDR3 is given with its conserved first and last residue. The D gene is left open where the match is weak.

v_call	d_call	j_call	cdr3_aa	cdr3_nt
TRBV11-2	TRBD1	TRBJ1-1	CASSHDRDLNTEAFF	TGTGCCAGCAGCCACGACAGGGATCTGAACACTGAAGCTTTCTTT
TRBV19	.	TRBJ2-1	CASGLRWGEYNEQFF	TGTGCCAGTGGGCTCCGTTGGGGGGAGTACAATGAGCAGTTCTTC
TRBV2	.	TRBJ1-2	CASRGTDYNYGYTF	TGTGCCAGCAGGGGGACGGATTATAACTATGGCTACACCTTC
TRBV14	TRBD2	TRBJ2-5	CASSPRRFGLAGETQYF	TGTGCCAGCAGCCCACGGAGGTTTGGACTAGCGGGGGAGACCCAGTACTTC
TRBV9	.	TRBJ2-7	CASSVGTWESYEQYF	TGTGCCAGCAGCGTCGGGACGTGGGAGTCCTACGAGCAGTACTTC
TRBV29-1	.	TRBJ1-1	CSVEGQAAGTEAFF	TGCAGCGTTGAAGGACAGGCCGCAGGGACTGAAGCTTTCTTT
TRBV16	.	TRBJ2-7	CASSQSPQGGYEQYF	TGTGCCAGCAGCCAATCGCCCCAGGGGGGTTACGAGCAGTACTTC
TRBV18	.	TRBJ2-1	CASSSTGGGEQFF	TGTGCCAGCTCATCAACAGGGGGGGGTGAGCAGTTCTTC
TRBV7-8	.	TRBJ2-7	CASSLAGLTYEQYF	TGTGCCAGCAGCTTAGCGGGGCTGACCTACGAGCAGTACTTC
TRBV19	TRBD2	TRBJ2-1	CASSWTSGVGSDNEQFF	TGTGCCAGTAGTTGGACTAGCGGGGTTGGGTCGGACAATGAGCAGTTCTTC
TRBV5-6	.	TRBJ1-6	CASSFSGNNSPLHF	TGTGCCAGCAGCTTTTCAGGGAATAATTCACCCCTCCACTTT